Presented here are 8 T cell receptor beta chains from one specimen sequenced in a study of persistence of HIV-infected CD4 T cells. Antigen specificity for these receptors is unknown. Nonspecific anti-CD3/anti-CD28 bead stimulation represents the broad CD4+ T cell repertoire. Sorting of responding CD4+ T cells relied on upregulated CD40 ligand together with CD69. The immunoSEQ assay was version 4, run in survey mode. Libraries were prepared by immunoSEQ multiplex PCR; TCRdb keeps only in-frame clonotypes and omits some of them. The table lists tens of thousands of clones, 88% of them singletons, with 0.4% to 0.5% in the top ten. The input for sequencing was CD4+ T cells sorted from PBMCs after 18-hour stimulation, taken from a patient who received antiretroviral therapy. Every receptor here comes from an adult woman with HIV who was CMV-seropositive.

This clone was recorded only once. This rearrangement joins TRBV5-1 to TRBJ1-4; D remains ambiguous. The ends were cut back, 1 base at V and 0 bases at J, with 7 bases in the middle. CDR3 length: 15 residues. CDR1 and CDR2 from the germline V gene are SGHRS and YFSETQ. The CDR3 reads CASSLRSTTNEKLFF. The CDR3 nucleotides are TGCGCCAGCAGCTTGCGGTCAACAACTAATGAAAAACTGTTTTTT.

The rearrangement links TRBV29-1 to TRBJ2-2; the D is unclear. Trimming removed 6 bases from V and 1 base from J, with 9 bases in between. The CDR3 is 13 residues long. Germline V gene lookup returns CDR1 SQVTM and CDR2 ANQGSEA. CDR3 in DNA: TGCAGCGTCCAGACGGTGAACACCGGGGAGCTGTTTTTT. Protein: CSVQTVNTGELFF.

The chain combines TRBV6-4 with TRBJ1-5, with D possibly matching TRBD1 (5 bases). V lost 6 bases and J 7 bases, leaving 19 bases between the germline ends. The CDR3 sequence is 15 residues long. The germline V gene has CDR1 MRHNA and CDR2 SNTAGT. The chain's CDR3 is CASSASWGAEQPQHF. The CDR3 DNA reads as TGTGCCAGCAGCGCCTCGTGGGGCGCGGAACAGCCCCAGCATTTT.

The chain has TRBV2 and TRBJ1-3; 7 bases align to TRBD1. This CDR3 comprises 16 residues. Germline trimming cut 4 bases from V and 0 bases from J; bases unmatched to any gene: 6. Germline V CDR1 and CDR2: SNHLY, FYNNEI. As DNA, the CDR3 is TGTGCCAGCAGTGGGGGACAGTTAAGCTCTGGAAACACCATATATTTT. The encoded protein is CASSGGQLSSGNTIYF.

The chain joins TRBV5-1 to TRBJ2-3, with 7 bases matching TRBD1. Germline CDR1 reads SGHRS; CDR2 reads YFSETQ. V lost 1 base, J lost 1 base, and 3 bases stayed unmatched. The CDR3 runs 15 residues. CDR3 in DNA: TGCGCCAGCAGCTTGAGGGGGCTTGGCACAGATACGCAGTATTTT. Amino acid sequence: CASSLRGLGTDTQYF.

This sequence joins TRBV6-6 and TRBJ1-3; no clear D. V lost 2 bases, J lost 2 bases, and 7 bases lay in between. This CDR3 has 14 residues. Germline lookup yields CDR1 MNHNY and CDR2 SVGAGI (reference sequence). CDR3 coding DNA: TGTGCCAGCAGTTACAAAAACGCTGGAAACACCATATATTTT. This codes for CASSYKNAGNTIYF.

The rearrangement joins TRBV7-2 to TRBJ2-1, with D possibly TRBD2 on 6 matching bases. Germline lookup yields CDR1 SGHTA and CDR2 FQGNSA. Trimming took off 5 bases at V and 6 bases at J, with 20 bases between the two ends. The CDR3 sequence is 16 residues long. The CDR3 reads CASSPPPRGLGNEQFF. CDR3 in DNA: TGTGCCAGCAGCCCTCCCCCGCGGGGTTTGGGCAATGAGCAGTTCTTC.

The V and J genes are TRBV6-6 and TRBJ2-7, with a tentative D call TRBD1 (5 bases). V was trimmed by 0 bases and J by 7 bases, leaving 10 bases between them. Germline CDR1 is MNHNY and CDR2 is SVGAGI (reference sequence). The CDR3 is 13 residues long. The CDR3 sequence is CASSYSQGQEQYF. CDR3 DNA: TGTGCCAGCAGTTACTCTCAGGGTCAGGAGCAGTACTTC.